A single sample gave rise to the 14 T cell receptor beta chains below, sequenced in a study of shared clonotypes between healthy human individuals (dated by TCRdb to about 2020). The library was produced with the immunoSEQ multiplex PCR assay. Entries here come from immuneACCESS through TCRdb and include only in-frame sequences with V and J called. Some clones fail to appear in such tables; in the studies checked, an unresolved V gene covers under half of the shortfall, and the cause of the remainder is unknown. Across this sample there are approximately 2.5 million clones, with under 95% seen only once. Approximately 0.36% of the sample goes to the ten largest clones. The sequencing input was naive CD4+ T cells from PBMCs. The cell subset or site label for this specimen denotes: CD45RA+ positively selected. The receptor source for this set is a man aged 18-30 years in good health. Some clones in this sample may be carry-over from other donors' samples.

The rearrangement uses TRBV6-1 and TRBJ2-5; 7 nucleotides match TRBD1. The V and J ends lost 6 bases and 3 bases, in that order; junction bases with no gene match: 7. Germline V gene data show CDR1 as MNHNS and CDR2 as SASEGT. This CDR3 region has 14 residues. Here the CDR3 reads CASSRGQVKETQYF. CDR3 in DNA: TGTGCCAGCAGCCGTGGACAGGTTAAAGAGACCCAGTACTTC.

The V and J genes are TRBV9 and TRBJ2-1; a weak D match, TRBD2 (5 bases). The CDR3 runs to 15 residues. V shed 0 bases and J shed 7 bases, with 14 bases lying between them. Looked up from germline, CDR1 is SGDLS and CDR2 is YYNGEE. The CDR3 region has the DNA TGTGCCAGCAGCGTAGGGGGAGATTCCGGGAATGAGCAGTTCTTC. It encodes CASSVGGDSGNEQFF.

As for this clone: Different DNA sequences within this sample yield the same CDR3. The chain recombines TRBV28 with TRBJ2-4; D gene unclear. V was clipped by 5 bases and J by 8 bases, with 7 bases between them. Germline values: CDR1 MDHEN, CDR2 SYDVKM. The CDR3 sequence is 11 residues long. This chain's CDR3 is CASSLRDIQYF. The CDR3, as DNA: TGTGCCAGCAGTCTTCGGGACATTCAGTACTTC.

The chain employs TRBV7-2 and TRBJ1-2; 7 nucleotides match TRBD1. Trimming took 5 bases from V and 4 from J; bases not matched to a gene: 13. The CDR3 length is 16 residues. Germline V gives CDR1 SGHTA, CDR2 FQGNSA. The CDR3 nucleotides are TGTGCCAGCAGCATCGCACAGGGGCGGGTCGGCTATGGCTACACCTTC. Its protein product is CASSIAQGRVGYGYTF.

This chain joins TRBV5-6 and TRBJ2-1; D is unclear. The CDR3 is made up of 16 amino acids. In germline, CDR1 is SGHDT, CDR2 YYEEEE. Trimming took off 1 base at V and 0 bases at J, with 11 bases between the two ends. Written as DNA, the CDR3 is TGTGCCAGCAGCTTGATTTCCCGGATCTCCTACAATGAGCAGTTCTTC. Translating gives CASSLISRISYNEQFF.

As concerns this clone: Distinct nucleotide sequences in the sample also encode this CDR3. The V call is TRBV6-5, the J call TRBJ2-3; tentatively, D is TRBD1 or TRBD2 (6 bases each). V lost 5 bases, J lost 6 bases, and 12 bases lay in between. CDR3 size: 13 residues. CDR1 is MNHEY and CDR2 is SVGAGI in the germline V gene. Written as DNA, the CDR3 is TGTGCCAGCAGTGCCCCGGGGGCGGATACGCAGTATTTT. This sequence encodes CASSAPGADTQYF.

The chain employs TRBV5-6 and TRBJ2-7; TRBD1 matches 9 bases. Trimming cost V 3 bases and J 6 bases; bases outside gene matches: 7. Germline CDR1 SGHDT, CDR2 YYEEEE. The CDR3 consists of 14 residues. The CDR3 coding sequence is TGTGCCAGCAGCTGGGGACAGGGCCTAGGCGAGCAGTACTTC. It encodes CASSWGQGLGEQYF.

The V gene is TRBV6-7, the J gene TRBJ2-2; tentative D call: TRBD2 (6 bases). TRBV6-7 carries the ORF label, with uncertain function. This CDR3 spans 15 amino acids. The ends were cut back, 7 bases at V and 0 bases at J, with 12 bases in the middle. The CDR3 spells CASTGDVANTGELFF. CDR3 DNA: TGTGCCAGCACGGGGGATGTCGCGAACACCGGGGAGCTGTTTTTT.

CDR3 amino acids: CASRPGQGATGELFF. The CDR3, as DNA: TGTGCCAGCAGACCGGGACAGGGGGCCACCGGGGAGCTGTTTTTT. The chain joins TRBV7-9 to TRBJ2-2; 12 bases are a match to TRBD1. The CDR3 consists of 15 residues. Losses at the gene ends were 6 bases for V and 4 bases for J; bases not matched to a gene: 3. Germline V gene data show CDR1 as SEHNR and CDR2 as FQNEAQ (reference sequence). The full variable domain, with the rest looked up from reference TRBV7-9 and TRBJ2-2, is DTGVSQNPRHKITKRGQNVTFRCDPISEHNRLYWYRQTLGQGPEFLTYFQNEAQLEKSRLLSDRFSAERPKGSFSTLEIQRTEQGDSAMYLCASRPGQGATGELFFGEGSRLTVL.

This chain uses TRBV28 with TRBJ2-3; D is possibly TRBD2 (5 bases). The CDR3 runs 11 residues. V lost 10 bases to trimming and J lost 4 bases, with 9 bases between them. CDR1 and CDR2 from the germline V gene are MDHEN and SYDVKM. The CDR3 is CATAEADTQYF. The CDR3 bases are TGTGCCACGGCGGAGGCAGATACGCAGTATTTT.

The table lists this clone with a count of one. The chain recombines TRBV11-2 with TRBJ2-7, with 8 bases aligning to TRBD1. Trimming cost V 6 bases and J 3 bases; bases outside gene matches: 13. CDR3 length: 16 residues. The germline V gene has CDR1 SGHAT and CDR2 FQNNGV. CDR3 sequence reads: CASRQFPGTGVYEQYF. CDR3 coding DNA: TGTGCCAGCAGACAATTCCCCGGGACAGGAGTCTACGAGCAGTACTTC. The full variable domain, completed using reference TRBV11-2 and TRBJ2-7, is EAGVAQSPRYKIIEKRQSVAFWCNPISGHATLYWYQQILGQGPKLLIQFQNNGVVDDSQLPKDRFSAERLKGVDSTLKIQPAKLEDSAVYLCASRQFPGTGVYEQYFGPGTRLTVT.

As concerns this clone: The sample holds other DNA sequences that translate to the same CDR3. The V call is TRBV5-4, the J call TRBJ2-3; D remains unclear. Trimming removed 1 base from V and 2 bases from J, with 5 bases in between. The CDR3 sequence is 13 residues long. Germline V CDR1 and CDR2: SGHNT, YYREEE (reference sequence). This CDR3 reads CASSLSPTDTQYF. The CDR3 DNA follows: TGTGCCAGCAGCTTGTCCCCCACAGATACGCAGTATTTT.

The chain links TRBV7-8 to TRBJ2-1; TRBD2 is a possible D gene (5 bases). Germline CDR1 and CDR2: SGHVS and FQNEAQ. The V end lost 2 bases, the J end lost 10 bases, and 12 bases lay between the germline ends. CDR3 length: 13 amino acids. CDR3 in amino acids: CASSLLGSHEQFF. The CDR3 DNA reads as TGTGCCAGCAGCTTATTGGGGAGCCACGAGCAGTTCTTC.

This clone appeared a few times. J is TRBJ1-1 and V is TRBV28; possibly TRBD1 for D (6 bases). The V gene lost 2 bases and the J gene lost 7 bases, with 14 bases spanning the gap. This CDR3 has 14 residues. Germline lookup yields CDR1 MDHEN and CDR2 SYDVKM. DNA for the CDR3: TGTGCCAGCAGTTTACCCACAGGGTTGGTTGAAGCTTTCTTT. It codes for CASSLPTGLVEAFF.